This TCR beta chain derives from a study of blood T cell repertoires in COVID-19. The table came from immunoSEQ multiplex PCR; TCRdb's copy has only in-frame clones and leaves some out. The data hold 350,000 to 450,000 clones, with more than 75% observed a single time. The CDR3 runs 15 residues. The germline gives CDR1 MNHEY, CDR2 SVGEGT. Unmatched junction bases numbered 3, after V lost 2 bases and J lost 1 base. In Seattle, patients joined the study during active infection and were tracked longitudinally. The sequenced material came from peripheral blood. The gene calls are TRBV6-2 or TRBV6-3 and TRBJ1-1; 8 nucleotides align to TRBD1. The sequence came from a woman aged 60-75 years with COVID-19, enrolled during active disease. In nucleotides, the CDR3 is TGTGCCAGCAGTTACCAGGGGGCAGGGAACACTGAAGCTTTCTTT. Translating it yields CASSYQGAGNTEAFF.